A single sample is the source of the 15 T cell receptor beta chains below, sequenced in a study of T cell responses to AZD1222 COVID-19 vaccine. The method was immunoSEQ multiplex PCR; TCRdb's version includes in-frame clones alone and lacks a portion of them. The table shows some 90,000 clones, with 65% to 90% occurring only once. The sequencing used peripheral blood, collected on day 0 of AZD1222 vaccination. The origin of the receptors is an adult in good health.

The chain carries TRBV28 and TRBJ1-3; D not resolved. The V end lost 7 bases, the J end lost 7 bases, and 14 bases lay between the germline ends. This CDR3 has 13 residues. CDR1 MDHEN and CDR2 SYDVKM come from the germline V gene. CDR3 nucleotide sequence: TGTGCCAGCAATCGAGAGGTCGGGAACACCATATATTTT. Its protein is CASNREVGNTIYF.

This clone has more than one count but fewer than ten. For the CDR3, the DNA is TGTGCCAGCTCACCTGGACAGGGTATGAACACTGAAGCTTTCTTT. As protein: CASSPGQGMNTEAFF. V and J are TRBV18 and TRBJ1-1, with 8 bases identical to TRBD1. Losses at the gene ends were 3 bases for V and 0 bases for J; bases not matched to a gene: 3. The CDR3 sequence is 15 residues long. CDR1 is KGHSH and CDR2 is LQKENI in the germline V gene.

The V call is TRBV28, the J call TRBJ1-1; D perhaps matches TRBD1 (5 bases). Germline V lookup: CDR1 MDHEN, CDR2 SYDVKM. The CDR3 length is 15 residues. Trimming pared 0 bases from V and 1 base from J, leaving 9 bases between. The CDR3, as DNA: TGTGCCAGCAGTTTATGGCGGGGCTCGAACACTGAAGCTTTCTTT. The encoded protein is CASSLWRGSNTEAFF.

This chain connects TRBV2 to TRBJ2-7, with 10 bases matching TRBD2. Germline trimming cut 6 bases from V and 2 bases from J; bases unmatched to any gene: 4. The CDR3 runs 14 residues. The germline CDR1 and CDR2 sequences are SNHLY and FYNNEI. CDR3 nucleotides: TGTGCCAGCAGGCTAGCGGGAGTCACCTACGAGCAGTACTTC. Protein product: CASRLAGVTYEQYF.

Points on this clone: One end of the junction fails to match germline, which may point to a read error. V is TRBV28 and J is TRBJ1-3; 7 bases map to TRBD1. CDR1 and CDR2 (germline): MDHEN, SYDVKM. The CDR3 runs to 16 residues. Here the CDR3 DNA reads TGTGCCAGCAGTTTAGCCCGGGACAGCTCTGGAAGCACCATATATTTT. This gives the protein CASSLARDSSGSTIYF.

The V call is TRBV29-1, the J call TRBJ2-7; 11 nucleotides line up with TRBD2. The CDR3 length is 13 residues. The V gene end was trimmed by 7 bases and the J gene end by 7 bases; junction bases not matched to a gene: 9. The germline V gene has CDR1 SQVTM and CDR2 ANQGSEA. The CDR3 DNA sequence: TGCAGCGCCACTAGCGGGAGCTCGGGAGAGCAGTACTTC. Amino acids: CSATSGSSGEQYF.

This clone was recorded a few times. The DNA for the CDR3 is TGTGCCAGCAGCCCAGGAGGGACTAGCAATAATTCACCCCTCCACTTT. Encoded protein: CASSPGGTSNNSPLHF. V gene TRBV9 combines with J gene TRBJ1-6, with D possibly matching TRBD1 (5 bases). This CDR3 spans 16 amino acids. V lost 4 bases, J lost 5 bases, and 16 bases lay in between. Germline V gene data show CDR1 as SGDLS and CDR2 as YYNGEE. The whole variable domain, remainder taken from reference TRBV9 and TRBJ1-6, is DSGVTQTPKHLITATGQRVTLRCSPRSGDLSVYWYQQSLDQGLQFLIQYYNGEERAKGNILERFSAQQFPDLHSELNLSSLELGDSALYFCASSPGGTSNNSPLHFGNGTRLTVT.

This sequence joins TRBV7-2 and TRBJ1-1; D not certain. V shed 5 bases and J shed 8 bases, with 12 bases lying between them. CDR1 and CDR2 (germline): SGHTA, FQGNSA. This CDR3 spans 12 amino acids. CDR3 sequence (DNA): TGTGCCAGCAGCGCCTTCGCGAGAGAAGCTTTCTTT. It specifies CASSAFAREAFF.

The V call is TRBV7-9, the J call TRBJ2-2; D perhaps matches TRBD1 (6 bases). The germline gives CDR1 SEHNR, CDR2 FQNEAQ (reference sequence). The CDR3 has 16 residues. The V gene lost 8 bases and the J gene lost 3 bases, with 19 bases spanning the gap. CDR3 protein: CASPLDSRADTGELFF. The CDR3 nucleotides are TGTGCCAGCCCTTTGGACAGTCGAGCGGACACCGGGGAGCTGTTTTTT.

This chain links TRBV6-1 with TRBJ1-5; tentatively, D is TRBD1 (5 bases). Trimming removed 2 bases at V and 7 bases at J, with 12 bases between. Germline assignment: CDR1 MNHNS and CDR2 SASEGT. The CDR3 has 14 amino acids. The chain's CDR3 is CASSEQGPEQPQHF. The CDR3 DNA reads TGTGCCAGCAGTGAACAGGGCCCGGAGCAGCCCCAGCATTTT.

The CDR3 nucleotides read TGCAGCGTGACCAGGGGGCAAAATGAGCAGTTCTTC. Its translation is CSVTRGQNEQFF. The gene calls are TRBV29-1 and TRBJ2-1; 8 bases map to TRBD1. Per germline, CDR1 SQVTM and CDR2 ANQGSEA. Trimming cost V 6 bases and J 7 bases; bases outside gene matches: 5. The CDR3 is made up of 12 amino acids.

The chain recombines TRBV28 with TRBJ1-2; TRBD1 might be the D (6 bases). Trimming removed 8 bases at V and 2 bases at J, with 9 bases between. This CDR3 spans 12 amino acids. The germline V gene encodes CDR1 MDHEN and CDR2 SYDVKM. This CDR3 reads CASGGTNYGYTF. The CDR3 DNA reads TGTGCCAGCGGGGGCACCAACTATGGCTACACCTTC.

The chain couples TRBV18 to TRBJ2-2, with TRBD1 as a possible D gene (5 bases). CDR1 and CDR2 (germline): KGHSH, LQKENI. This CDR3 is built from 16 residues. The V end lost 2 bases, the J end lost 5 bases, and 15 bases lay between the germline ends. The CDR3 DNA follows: TGTGCCAGCTCACCAGTGTTCGACAGTCCGACCGGGGAGCTGTTTTTT. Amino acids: CASSPVFDSPTGELFF.

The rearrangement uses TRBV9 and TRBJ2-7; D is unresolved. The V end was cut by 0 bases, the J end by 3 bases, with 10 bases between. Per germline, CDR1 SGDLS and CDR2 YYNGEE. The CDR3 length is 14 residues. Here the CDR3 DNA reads TGTGCCAGCAGCGTAGAGGGCGGTTACTACGAGCAGTACTTC. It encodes CASSVEGGYYEQYF.

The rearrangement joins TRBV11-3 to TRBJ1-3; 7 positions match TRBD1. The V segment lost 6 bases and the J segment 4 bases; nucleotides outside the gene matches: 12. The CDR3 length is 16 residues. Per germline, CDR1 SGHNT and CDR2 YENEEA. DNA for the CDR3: TGTGCCAGCAGTATTCACAGGGGATCGAACGGAAACACCATATATTTT. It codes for CASSIHRGSNGNTIYF.